This TCR beta chain appears in the sequencing data of a study of neurological immune-mediated disorders (dated by TCRdb to about 2019). At the level of the whole study: Among the approximately 34 multiple sclerosis patients, relapsing-remitting MS accounted for approximately 31 and secondary progressive MS accounted for 3. The approximately 110 TCR-beta libraries included longitudinal samples, technical triplicates and paired sorted CD4+ and CD8+ T-cell subsets alongside PBMC samples. The study compared peripheral blood TCR-beta repertoires of HTLV-I-associated myelopathy (HAM/TSP) patients, multiple sclerosis patients and healthy controls using UMI-based sequencing. The cohort comprised 68 subjects: some 14 HAM/TSP patients, 35 or so multiple sclerosis patients and 20 healthy controls.

Turning to this clonotype: Its antigen is not yet known. The sample holds no much larger clone one base away, and base qualities are not on file.

Libraries from unsorted PBMCs were made from 2 million PBMCs kept in RNAlater at -80 degrees C until RNA extraction. The multiple sclerosis patients were enrolled in a US clinical protocol that used magnetic resonance imaging to evaluate disease progression. Peripheral blood underwent Ficoll-Hypaque density gradient centrifugation to isolate PBMCs, which were then cryopreserved in liquid nitrogen. Overall results and qualifications from the work: The MS cluster showed no association with clinical or MRI features, and the authors stated that larger cohorts are needed. In phylogenetic analysis, the repertoires of 18 of 34 MS patients grouped into a cluster of related CDR3 sequences, which suggests a possible signature at the repertoire level. TCR clonal expansion was greatest in HAM/TSP patients and smallest in MS patients, who ranked below even healthy controls. No identical CDR3 amino acid sequences were shared among expanded clones across subjects, suggesting private TCR-beta repertoires in all groups.

V is pruned by 5 bases and J by 4 bases, leaving 4 bases of the junction without a gene match. Taken from the germline V gene, the CDR1 and CDR2 loops are MDHEN and SYDVKM. Measured from the cysteine to the phenylalanine, the CDR3 is 15 residues long. The DNA shown is the 45-base CDR3, in frame from base 1. cDNA synthesis used template-switch 5'RACE with a primer carrying a 10-nucleotide random unique molecular identifier tagging each TCR transcript. Every sequencing run yielded over 170 million TCR-beta sequences covering 15-18 subjects. Total RNA was extracted with the RNeasy kit. Using the KAPA Real-time Library Amplification kit, TCR-beta VDJ regions were amplified with primers for the TCR constant region and the 5'RACE anchor. Sample indexes and Illumina adaptors were added in a first PCR, after which library yield was increased in a second PCR. The roughly 650 bp TCR product was size-selected on a 2% E-gel SizeSelection system after Ampure bead purification. Before pooling, library quality was checked on a Bioanalyzer, concentration was measured with Qubit, and libraries were quantified with the Kapa Library Quantification kit. Paired-end 2 x 150 bp sequencing of the libraries was performed on an Illumina HiSeq 2500. To increase sequence diversity, roughly 24-31% phiX was spiked into each library pool. Per the authors' processing: The UMI-based MiGEC pipeline processed quality-filtered reads and removed over 75% of raw TCR sequences during error correction. IMGT germline references were used for aligning VDJ genes, and each clonotype was defined as a unique CDR3 amino acid sequence together with its V-J genes. VDJtools evaluated clonal expansion, Shannon diversity and CDR3 relatedness (CalcPairwiseDistances, ClusterSamples); CLCbio workbench built phylogenetic trees. Expanded clones were defined as having at least 8 unique UMIs, based on coefficient-of-variation modelling across technical triplicates. TCRdb passed the public sequencing reads through fastp at Q25 and MiXCR, retaining productive beta sequences. Rows with one shared CDR3 protein collapse into an entry with the most common genes and DNA. The V and J calls come from TCRdb's annotation, not from the publication. The sample records 70,000 to 90,000 distinct CDR3 sequences, less than 5.5% of which are singletons. The biggest ten clones account for roughly 2.4% of the sample.

The sequence was collected from a woman aged 25 to 39 with multiple sclerosis. The sequenced sample consisted of PBMCs. The V and J segments used are TRBV28 and TRBJ2-1; 11 bases in the middle match TRBD2. The CDR3 loop reads CASSLGTSGYNEQFF. In nucleotides, the sequence is TGTGCCAGCAGTCTGGGGACTAGCGGTTACAATGAGCAGTTCTTC.